This TCR beta chain was sequenced for a study of cytomegalovirus exposure and HLA in healthy donors. As for the study in general: An analysis done earlier identified approximately 120 million unique TCR beta sequences from approximately 180 million T cells.

For this clone: Its antigen is undetermined.

Study outcomes and limitations: Association of a missense DCLRE1C variant with TCR beta V- and J-gene trimming was reported in a later analysis.

A multiplex PCR was run with 60 Vbeta primers and 13 Jbeta primers. Clones were sequenced by immunoSEQ multiplex PCR, and TCRdb holds only the in-frame ones, with some missing. The sample holds over 200,000 clones; more than 70% are singletons and the top ten take over 1%. V was pared by 2 bases and J by 6 bases, with 14 bases between. CDR1 and CDR2 (germline): SGHKS, YYEKEE (reference sequence). The CDR3 covers 14 residues. The chain recombines TRBV5-5 with TRBJ1-1; D is unresolved. This TCR derives from a human donor in good health. Material: PBMCs. CDR3 in amino acids: CASSFTIGGAEAFF. In DNA form, the CDR3 reads TGTGCCAGCAGCTTCACAATCGGAGGAGCTGAAGCTTTCTTT.